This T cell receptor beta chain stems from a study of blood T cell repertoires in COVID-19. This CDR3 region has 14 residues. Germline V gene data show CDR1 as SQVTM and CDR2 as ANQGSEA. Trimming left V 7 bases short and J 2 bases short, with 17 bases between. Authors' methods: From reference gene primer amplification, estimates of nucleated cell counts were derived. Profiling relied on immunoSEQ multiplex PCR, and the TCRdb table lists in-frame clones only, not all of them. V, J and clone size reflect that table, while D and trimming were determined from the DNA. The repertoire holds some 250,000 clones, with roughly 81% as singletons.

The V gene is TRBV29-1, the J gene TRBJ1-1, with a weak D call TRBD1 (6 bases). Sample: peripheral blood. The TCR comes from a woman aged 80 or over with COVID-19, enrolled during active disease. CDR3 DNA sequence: TGCAGCGCAGATGAATGGACAGCCAACACTGAAGCTTTCTTT. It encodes CSADEWTANTEAFF.